This T cell receptor beta chain was identified during a study of regulatory T cells in long-lasting Graves disease. Study-wide background: Patients met the persistent Graves' disease definition after over 5 years of antithyroid drugs with positive TSH receptor antibodies.

Overall study results and limits: TCR diversity was lower in persistent Graves' patients than in newly diagnosed ones. Persistent patients shared more public clonotypes (2,741) than new patients (roughly 970).

Libraries of TCR beta came from iRepertoire HTBI primers plus Arm-PCR of CDR3 regions. Authors' processing steps: The samples included approximately 60 TRBV and under 15 TRBJ segments. Using its own MiXCR run on the multiplex PCR reads, TCRdb lists one record per CDR3 protein. These V and J calls are TCRdb output, not the study's own analysis. The sample carries 400,000 to 500,000 distinct CDR3 sequences, roughly 20% recorded once. CDR3 size: 12 residues. V lost 7 bases to trimming and J lost 14 bases, with 15 bases between them. In germline, CDR1 is MDHEN, CDR2 SYDVKM. This clonotype came up many times. What it binds is not known. Time point indicated: persistent/refractory GD, antithyroid drugs over 5 years with positive TRAb. Extracted RNA from PBMCs served as the source of the TCR library.

The chain couples TRBV28 to TRBJ1-6, with D hard to call. The clonotype comes from a female donor with Graves disease. Here the sequenced sample was peripheral blood mononuclear cells (PBMCs), taken when the disease was refractory, from a patient treated with antithyroid drugs. CDR3: CASTLGRGTLHF. CDR3 sequence (DNA): TGTGCCAGCACCCTAGGGCGCGGGACCCTCCACTTT.